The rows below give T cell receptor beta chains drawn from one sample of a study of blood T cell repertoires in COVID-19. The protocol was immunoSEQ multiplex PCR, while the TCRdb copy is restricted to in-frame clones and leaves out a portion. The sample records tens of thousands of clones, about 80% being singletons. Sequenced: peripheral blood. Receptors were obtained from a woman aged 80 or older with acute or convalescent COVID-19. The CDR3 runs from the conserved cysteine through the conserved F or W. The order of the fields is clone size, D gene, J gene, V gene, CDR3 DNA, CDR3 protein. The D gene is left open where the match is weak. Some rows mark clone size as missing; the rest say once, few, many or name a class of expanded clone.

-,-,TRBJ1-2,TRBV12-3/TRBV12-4,TGTGCCAGCAGTTTCTGGAGGAACTATGGCTACACCTTC,CASSFWRNYGYTF
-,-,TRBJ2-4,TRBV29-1,TGCAGCGTTGAAAACTCTAAAAACATTCAGTACTTC,CSVENSKNIQYF
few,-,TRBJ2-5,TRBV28,TGTGCCAGCAGTTTCTCCTCTGAGGGAGGAGAGACCCAGTACTTC,CASSFSSEGGETQYF
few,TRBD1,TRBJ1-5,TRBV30,TGTGCCTGGAGAGCACCCACAGGGGAGAGTCAGCCCCAGCATTTT,CAWRAPTGESQPQHF
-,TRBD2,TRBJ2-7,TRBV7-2,TGTGCCAGCAGCTCGGGACTAGCGGGAGGTTTTTCCTACGAGCAGTACTTC,CASSSGLAGGFSYEQYF
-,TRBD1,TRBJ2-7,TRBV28,TGTGCCAGCAGTCGGACAGGGAGCTTCTCCTACGAGCAGTACTTC,CASSRTGSFSYEQYF
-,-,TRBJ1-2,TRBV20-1,TGCAGTGCTAGTTCCGGGACAACCATAAACTATGGCTACACCTTC,CSASSGTTINYGYTF
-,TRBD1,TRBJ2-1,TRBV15,TGTGCCACCAGCAGAGTGTGGCAGGGGGCCTACAATGAGCAGTTCTTC,CATSRVWQGAYNEQFF
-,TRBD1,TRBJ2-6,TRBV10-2,TGCGCCAGCGGCTCACAGGGGACAGCTGGGGCCAACGTCCTGACTTTC,CASGSQGTAGANVLTF
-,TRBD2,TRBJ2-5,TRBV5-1,TGCGCCAGCAGCTTGACAACTAGCGCCCCGGAGGCACACTTC,CASSLTTSAPEAHF
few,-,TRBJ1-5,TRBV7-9,TGTGCCAGCAGCTTAGGTCGGACTGTGAGTCCCCAGCATTTT,CASSLGRTVSPQHF
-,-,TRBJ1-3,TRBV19,TGTGCCAGTAGTATCGGACAGCGGTCCTTGAGAAACACCATATATTTT,CASSIGQRSLRNTIYF
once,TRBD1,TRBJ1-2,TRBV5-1,TGCGCCAGCAGCTTGGCCGGAGACAGGGATGGCTATGGCTACACCTTC,CASSLAGDRDGYGYTF
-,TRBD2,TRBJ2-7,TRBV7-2,TGTGCCAGCAGCCTAAGGACTAGCGGGAAGAGATTCTCCTACGAGCAGTACTTC,CASSLRTSGKRFSYEQYF
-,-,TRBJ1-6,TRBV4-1,TGCGCCAGCAGCCAACCGGGTTTCGCATATTCACCCCTCCACTTT,CASSQPGFAYSPLHF
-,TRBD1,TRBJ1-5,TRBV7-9,TGTGCCAGCAGCCTTCACCACAGGGGGCATAGCAATCAGCCCCAGCATTTT,CASSLHHRGHSNQPQHF
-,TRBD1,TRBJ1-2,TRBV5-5,TGTGCCAGCAGCTTGGGGGACAGGGGGCGACGGGATGGCTACACCTTC,CASSLGDRGRRDGYTF
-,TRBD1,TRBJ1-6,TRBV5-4,TGTGCCAGCAGCTGGTACCGGGACAGGGGGCTTTCACCCCTCCACTTT,CASSWYRDRGLSPLHF
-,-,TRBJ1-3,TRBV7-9,TGTGCCAGCAGCCCGCCCTGGGCCTCTGGAAACACCATATATTTT,CASSPPWASGNTIYF
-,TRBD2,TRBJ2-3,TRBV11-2,TGTGCCAGCAGCTTAGAACCGGGACTAGTCACAGATACGCAGTATTTT,CASSLEPGLVTDTQYF
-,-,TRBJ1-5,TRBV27,TGTGCCAGCAGTTTGGGGACATCTAGCAATCAGCCCCAGCATTTT,CASSLGTSSNQPQHF
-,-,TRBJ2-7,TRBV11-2,TGTGCCAGCAGTCCTACAGGGTCCGAGCAGTACTTC,CASSPTGSEQYF
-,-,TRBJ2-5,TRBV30,TGTGCCTGGAGTGTGCAGGGTCGAGAGACCCAGTACTTC,CAWSVQGRETQYF
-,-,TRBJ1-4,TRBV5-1,TGCGCCAGCAGCTTGGCAGGGGCGAGCACTAATGAAAAACTGTTTTTT,CASSLAGASTNEKLFF
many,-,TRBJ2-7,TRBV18,TGTGCCAGCTCACCTGCACGGAGCTCCTACGAGCAGTACTTC,CASSPARSSYEQYF
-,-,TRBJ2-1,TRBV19,TGTGCCAGTAGTCTGTATAATGAGCAGTTCTTC,CASSLYNEQFF
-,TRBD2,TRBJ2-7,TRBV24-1,TGTGCCACCAGTGAAGTTCTAGCGGGAGGCAAGCAGTACTTC,CATSEVLAGGKQYF
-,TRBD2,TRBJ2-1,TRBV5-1,TGCGCCAGCAGCCTGGGGACTAGCGGGAGATCCGGTGAGCAGTTCTTC,CASSLGTSGRSGEQFF
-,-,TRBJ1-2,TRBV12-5,TGTGCTAGTGGCCTTGACAGTAACTATGGCTACACCTTC,CASGLDSNYGYTF
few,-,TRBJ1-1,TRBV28,TGTGCCAGCAGTCCACCCGGCGGAGTCGAAGCTTTCTTT,CASSPPGGVEAFF
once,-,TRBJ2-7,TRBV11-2,TGTGCCAGCAGCTTATCGCTGATGGGGGCCTTGGGCTACGAGCAGTACTTC,CASSLSLMGALGYEQYF
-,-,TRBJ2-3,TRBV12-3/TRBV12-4,TGTGCCAGCAGTGGACTGTCCACAGATACGCAGTATTTT,CASSGLSTDTQYF
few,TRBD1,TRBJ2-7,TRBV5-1,TGCGCCAGCAGCTTGAGCACAGGGGGTCCCCTGATCTACGAGCAGTACTTC,CASSLSTGGPLIYEQYF
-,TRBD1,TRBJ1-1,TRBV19,TGTGCCAGTAGTATAGACTTGGCAGGGGGAACTGAAGCTTTCTTT,CASSIDLAGGTEAFF
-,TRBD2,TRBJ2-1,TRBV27,TGTGCCAGCAGCTTCGCAGGCGGGAGATGGTCTGAGCAGTTCTTC,CASSFAGGRWSEQFF
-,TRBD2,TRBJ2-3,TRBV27,TGTGCCAGCAGCCGAGCGGGAGGGAGGGGGCAGTCAGATACGCAGTATTTT,CASSRAGGRGQSDTQYF
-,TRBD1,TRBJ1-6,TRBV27,TGTGCCAGCAGCCTGGACAGGGTTTCACCCCTCCACTTT,CASSLDRVSPLHF
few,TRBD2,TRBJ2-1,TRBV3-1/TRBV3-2,TGTGCCAGCAGCCAAGGTATTACCGGGACTACCTCCTACAATGAGCAGTTCTTC,CASSQGITGTTSYNEQFF
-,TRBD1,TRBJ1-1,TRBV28,TGTGCCAGCAGTTGGACAGGGACCCCCATGAACACTGAAGCTTTCTTT,CASSWTGTPMNTEAFF
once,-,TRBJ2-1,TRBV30,TGTGCCTGGAGTGTTCTGGCGGGGTCCTACAATGAGCAGTTCTTC,CAWSVLAGSYNEQFF
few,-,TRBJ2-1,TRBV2,TGTGCCAGCAGTGTCACAGACTACAATGAGCAGTTCTTC,CASSVTDYNEQFF
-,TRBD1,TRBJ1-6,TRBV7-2,TGTGCCAGCAGCTTGCAGGGGGCAGGTTCACCCCTCCACTTT,CASSLQGAGSPLHF
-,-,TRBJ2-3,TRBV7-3,TGTGCCAGCAGCTTAGGAGGCGTGGGGGATACGCAGTATTTT,CASSLGGVGDTQYF
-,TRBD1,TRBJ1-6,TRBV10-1,TGCGCCATGCCACCCCCCGTCGACAGGGATAATTCACCCCTCCACTTT,CAMPPPVDRDNSPLHF
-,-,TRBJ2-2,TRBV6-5,TGTGCCAGCAGCCCGGGACACTTGAACACCGGGGAGCTGTTTTTT,CASSPGHLNTGELFF
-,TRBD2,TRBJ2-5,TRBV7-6,TGTGCCAGCAGCTTATCTAGCGGGAGGGCCGGGGAGACCCAGTACTTC,CASSLSSGRAGETQYF
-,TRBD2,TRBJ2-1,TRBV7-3,TGTGCCAGCAGCTTAAGTGATTTCGGGACTAGCGCCTACAATGAGCAGTTCTTC,CASSLSDFGTSAYNEQFF
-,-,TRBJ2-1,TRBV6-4,TGTGCCAGCAGTGATCCCCCCCTCCCGGGGGATGAGCAGTTCTTC,CASSDPPLPGDEQFF
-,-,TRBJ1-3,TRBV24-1,TGTGCCACCAGTGCGGAGTCTGGAAACACCATATATTTT,CATSAESGNTIYF
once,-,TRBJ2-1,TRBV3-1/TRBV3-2,TGTGCCAGCAGCCAGGGGAACGGGGTGGGCGAGCAGTTCTTC,CASSQGNGVGEQFF
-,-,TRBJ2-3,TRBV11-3,TGTGCCAGCAGCATACAGGGTCCCACAGATACGCAGTATTTT,CASSIQGPTDTQYF
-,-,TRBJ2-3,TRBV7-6,TGTGCCAGCAGCAACTACGGGACAACAGATACGCAGTATTTT,CASSNYGTTDTQYF
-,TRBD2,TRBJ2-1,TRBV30,TGTGCCTGGAGTAAAGGCGGGAGAAGTGAGCAGTTCTTC,CAWSKGGRSEQFF
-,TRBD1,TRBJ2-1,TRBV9,TGTGCCAGCAGCTCCCGACAGGGGGCGGTCAATGAGCAGTTCTTC,CASSSRQGAVNEQFF
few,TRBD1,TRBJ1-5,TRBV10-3,TGTGCCATCAGTACTGCAGGGGGAGGTCAGCCCCAGCATTTT,CAISTAGGGQPQHF
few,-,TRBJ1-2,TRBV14,TGTGCCAGCAGCCAAGATCCCACAGGGTGGGGCTACACCTTC,CASSQDPTGWGYTF
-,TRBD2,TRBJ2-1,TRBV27,TGTGCCAGCAGTTTATCAACAGGACTAGCATATAACAATGAGCAGTTCTTC,CASSLSTGLAYNNEQFF
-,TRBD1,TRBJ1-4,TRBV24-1,TGTGCCACCAGTGATTCGGACTCCCGGGACAGATACACCGAAAAACTGTTTTTT,CATSDSDSRDRYTEKLFF